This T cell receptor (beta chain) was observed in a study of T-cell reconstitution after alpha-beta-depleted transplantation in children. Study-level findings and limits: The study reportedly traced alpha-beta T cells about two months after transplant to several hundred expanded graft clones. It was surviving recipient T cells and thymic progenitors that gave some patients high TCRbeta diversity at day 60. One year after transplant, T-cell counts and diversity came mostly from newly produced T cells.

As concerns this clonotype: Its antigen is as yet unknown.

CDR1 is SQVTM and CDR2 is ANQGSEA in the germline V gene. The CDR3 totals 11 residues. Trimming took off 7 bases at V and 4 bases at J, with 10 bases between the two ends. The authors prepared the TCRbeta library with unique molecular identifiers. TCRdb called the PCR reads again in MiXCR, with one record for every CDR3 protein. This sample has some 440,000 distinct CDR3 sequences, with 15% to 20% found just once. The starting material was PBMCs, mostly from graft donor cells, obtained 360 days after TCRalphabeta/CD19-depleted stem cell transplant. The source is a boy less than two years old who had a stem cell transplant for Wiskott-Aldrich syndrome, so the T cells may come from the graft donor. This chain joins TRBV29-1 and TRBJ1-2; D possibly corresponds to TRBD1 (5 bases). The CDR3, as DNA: TGCAGCGCCCAGGGCGGCTATGGCTACACCTTC. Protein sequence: CSAQGGYGYTF.